This record covers a single TCR beta chain. Trimming took 7 bases from V and 1 from J, leaving 10 bases between them. This CDR3 spans 13 amino acids. Germline V gives CDR1 SEHNR, CDR2 FQNEAQ (reference sequence). MiXCR was run by TCRdb on the 5' RACE reads, yielding one entry per CDR3 protein. The sample includes 80,000 to 100,000 distinct CDR3 sequences, roughly 5.2% of them seen just once. The data are from a study of T cells after yellow fever vaccination. Study-wide background: With SMART-Seq v4 Ultra Low Input, the fractions containing low cell numbers were prepared.

Here the sequenced sample was CD8+ T cells sorted from PBMCs, taken 10 days after the yellow fever booster vaccination. This sequence originates from a man younger than 30 who received the YFV17D yellow fever vaccine. The genes are TRBV7-9 and TRBJ1-1; no definite D call. The CDR3 DNA is TGTGCCAGCAAAGGGTGGGCGAACACTGAAGCTTTCTTT. This encodes CASKGWANTEAFF.